A single sample is the source of the 32 T cell receptor beta chains below, sequenced in a study of T-cell memory formation after mild COVID-19. TCRdb processed the 5' RACE reads anew with MiXCR; each CDR3 protein has one entry. The table includes about 400,000 distinct CDR3 sequences, more than 15% detected once. The sample consisted of PBMCs or a T cell subset sorted from them (not recorded which). All receptors derive from a man between 18 and 29 years old who had mild COVID-19 (a few samples of this study predate the infection). Cell type and time point are not known.

A few counts support this clonotype. V is TRBV7-2 and J is TRBJ2-1; 10 bases map to TRBD2. Germline V gives CDR1 SGHTA, CDR2 FQGNSA. The CDR3 covers 16 residues. The trim removed 5 bases at V and 5 bases at J, leaving 9 bases unmatched. The CDR3 loop is CASSPKLAGRDNEQFF. CDR3 nucleotide sequence: TGTGCCAGCAGCCCAAAACTAGCGGGGAGAGACAATGAGCAGTTCTTC.

This clonotype was recorded a few times. This chain joins TRBV5-1 and TRBJ2-5; 11 nucleotides match TRBD2. This CDR3 has 16 amino acids. The trim removed 0 bases at V and 5 bases at J, leaving 6 bases unmatched. CDR1 and CDR2 from the germline V gene are SGHRS and YFSETQ. CDR3 bases: TGCGCCAGCAGCTTGGGACTAGCGGGGCAAAGTGAGACCCAGTACTTC. Protein sequence: CASSLGLAGQSETQYF.

J is TRBJ2-2 and V is TRBV7-9; TRBD2 matches 8 bases. This CDR3 has 19 residues. Germline V gene sequence: CDR1 SEHNR, CDR2 FQNEAQ (reference sequence). V shed 4 bases, J shed 1 base, and the junction held 14 bases outside the gene matches. The CDR3 DNA sequence: TGTGCCAGCAGCTCCACCATGGCGGGGGGCTTGAAGAACACCGGGGAGCTGTTTTTT. Translation: CASSSTMAGGLKNTGELFF. The full variable domain, its missing parts supplied by reference TRBV7-9 and TRBJ2-2, is DTGVSQNPRHKITKRGQNVTFRCDPISEHNRLYWYRQTLGQGPEFLTYFQNEAQLEKSRLLSDRFSAERPKGSFSTLEIQRTEQGDSAMYLCASSSTMAGGLKNTGELFFGEGSRLTVL.

The CDR3 nucleotides read TGTGCCAGCAGAACCTGGATGGTAACGACCCTCCACTTT. The encoded protein is CASRTWMVTTLHF. The genes are TRBV12-3 or TRBV12-4 and TRBJ1-6; D is undetermined. The CDR3 length is 13 residues. V lost 6 bases, J lost 14 bases, and 17 bases lay in between.

This sequence joins TRBV11-2 and TRBJ2-5, with D perhaps TRBD2 (7 bases). CDR1 and CDR2 (germline): SGHAT, FQNNGV. The CDR3 runs 15 residues. The ends were cut back, 7 bases at V and 2 bases at J, with 17 bases in the middle. CDR3 coding DNA: TGTGCCAGCAAATTGGGGGGGCTGTCGCAAGAGACCCAGTACTTC. Its translation: CASKLGGLSQETQYF.

This clonotype has ten or more counts. This chain connects TRBV4-1 to TRBJ1-2, with 9 bases lining up with TRBD1. CDR1 and CDR2 from the germline V gene are MGHRA and YSYEKL. The trim removed 3 bases at V and 7 bases at J, leaving 12 bases unmatched. This CDR3 has 16 residues. In nucleotides, the CDR3 is TGCGCCAGCAGCCATTACCTCCGGGACAGGGAAAGTGGCTACACCTTC. Protein: CASSHYLRDRESGYTF.

This clonotype has at least ten counts. The chain combines TRBV5-1 with TRBJ2-6; a possible D gene is TRBD2 (6 bases). The germline V gene encodes CDR1 SGHRS and CDR2 YFSETQ. Deletions cut 2 bases from V and 0 bases from J, with 15 bases between. This CDR3 has 18 amino acids. This CDR3 reads CASSFIAGAGSGANVLTF. The CDR3 coding sequence is TGCGCCAGCAGCTTCATCGCCGGAGCGGGCTCTGGGGCCAACGTCCTGACTTTC.

This clonotype was seen only a few times. The chain links TRBV6-1 to TRBJ2-1; D is undetermined. Looked up from germline, CDR1 is MNHNS and CDR2 is SASEGT. There are 14 residues in the CDR3. V lost 3 bases, J lost 0 bases, and 6 bases lay in between. The CDR3 coding sequence is TGTGCCAGCAGTGACGCAGGCTCCTACAATGAGCAGTTCTTC. As protein: CASSDAGSYNEQFF.

This clonotype has more than one count but fewer than ten. V is TRBV7-8 and J is TRBJ1-1; 7 positions agree with TRBD1. In germline, CDR1 is SGHVS, CDR2 FQNEAQ. V shed 4 bases and J 3 bases; nucleotides not matched to a gene: 5. The CDR3 totals 14 residues. CDR3 amino acids: CASSWGQGDTEAFF. The CDR3 nucleotides are TGTGCCAGCAGCTGGGGCCAGGGGGACACTGAAGCTTTCTTT. The full variable domain, with the rest looked up from reference TRBV7-8 and TRBJ1-1, is GAGVSQSPRYKVAKRGQDVALRCDPISGHVSLFWYQQALGQGPEFLTYFQNEAQLDKSGLPSDRFFAERPEGSVSTLKIQRTQQEDSAVYLCASSWGQGDTEAFFGQGTRLTVV.

In its sample, this clonotype was seen a few times. Mismatch with germline at one junction end may stem from a read error. The rearrangement uses TRBV7-7 and TRBJ2-1, with 10 bases lining up with TRBD1. This CDR3 region has 16 residues. Per the germline V gene, CDR1 is SSHAT and CDR2 is FNYEAQ (reference sequence). The CDR3 here is CASSLYGGDRGNEQFF. The CDR3 bases are TGTGCTAGCAGCTTATATGGGGGGGACAGGGGTAATGAGCAGTTCTTC.

This chain links TRBV6-5 with TRBJ2-7; 7 bases line up with TRBD1. The germline V gene has CDR1 MNHEY and CDR2 SVGAGI. This CDR3 region has 16 residues. Germline trimming cut 7 bases from V and 3 bases from J; bases unmatched to any gene: 15. CDR3 nucleotides: TGTGCCAGCAAAGGGGGCAGTTTCCAGGCGGGCTACGAGCAGTACTTC. The encoded protein is CASKGGSFQAGYEQYF.

There are a few counts of this clonotype. V gene TRBV7-3 combines with J gene TRBJ2-2; 7 nucleotides agree with TRBD1. CDR3 length equals 15 residues. Germline CDR1 SGHTA, CDR2 FQGTGA. V shed 2 bases and J 4 bases; nucleotides not matched to a gene: 4. CDR3 sequence (DNA): TGTGCCAGCAGCTTAGTCGAGGGGGCCACCGGGGAGCTGTTTTTT. Translation gives CASSLVEGATGELFF.

The chain combines TRBV27 with TRBJ2-3, with unresolved D. The germline V gene encodes CDR1 MNHEY and CDR2 SMNVEV (reference sequence). Trimming took 7 bases from V and 5 from J, leaving 13 bases between them. The length of the CDR3 is 13 residues. In nucleotides, the CDR3 is TGTGCCAGCACTGACCTAGGGCAAGATACGCAGTATTTT. Amino acid sequence: CASTDLGQDTQYF.

This clonotype was seen only a few times. The chain uses TRBV27 and TRBJ2-1; TRBD1 is a possible D gene (6 bases). Germline V gives CDR1 MNHEY, CDR2 SMNVEV (reference sequence). The V end was cut by 6 bases, the J end by 3 bases, with 12 bases between. This CDR3 region has 14 residues. CDR3 sequence: CASRGAGYYNEQFF. DNA for the CDR3: TGTGCCAGCAGGGGGGCGGGTTACTACAATGAGCAGTTCTTC.

The chain combines TRBV20-1 with TRBJ2-7; tentatively, D is TRBD1 (6 bases). V lost 0 bases, J lost 2 bases, and 11 bases lay in between. CDR3 size: 14 residues. Germline V gene lookup returns CDR1 DFQATT and CDR2 SNEGSKA (reference sequence). The CDR3 region is CSARDHQGPYEQYF. The CDR3 DNA follows: TGCAGTGCTAGAGATCACCAGGGGCCCTACGAGCAGTACTTC.

This chain uses TRBV28 with TRBJ2-7; 8 bases line up with TRBD1. The CDR3 spans 14 residues. Per germline, CDR1 MDHEN and CDR2 SYDVKM. V was pared by 5 bases and J by 1 base, with 4 bases of the junction left unmatched. The chain's CDR3 is CASSARQGSYEQYF. The CDR3 DNA reads as TGTGCCAGCAGTGCGAGACAGGGGTCCTACGAGCAGTACTTC.

This clonotype showed up just a few times. CDR3 nucleotides: TGTGCCAGCAGCTTCCGGACGCCGAACACCGGGGAGCTGTTTTTT. Translated: CASSFRTPNTGELFF. This chain joins TRBV11-2 and TRBJ2-2, with no clear D. CDR1 is SGHAT, CDR2 FQNNGV, per germline. This CDR3 is 15 amino acids long. V was pared by 3 bases and J by 0 bases, with 8 bases between.

The chain has TRBV7-2 and TRBJ1-3; weak D call: TRBD1 (5 bases). Germline values: CDR1 SGHTA, CDR2 FQGNSA. This CDR3 has 14 residues. Trimming stripped 6 bases from V and 0 bases from J, with 9 bases between. The CDR3 region is CASRMGGSGNTIYF. The CDR3 region has the DNA TGTGCCAGCAGGATGGGGGGCTCTGGAAACACCATATATTTT.

This chain joins TRBV2 and TRBJ2-3, with D perhaps given as TRBD1 or TRBD2 (5 bases each). V lost 5 bases, J lost 4 bases, and 13 bases lay in between. The germline V gene encodes CDR1 SNHLY and CDR2 FYNNEI. The CDR3 is 14 amino acids. For the CDR3, the DNA is TGTGCCAGCAGTAGGAACGGGACCCCAGATACGCAGTATTTT. Its translation: CASSRNGTPDTQYF.

This clonotype was observed a few times. This chain joins TRBV4-1 and TRBJ1-2; D possibly corresponds to TRBD1 (5 bases). Germline V gene sequence: CDR1 MGHRA, CDR2 YSYEKL. Trimming pared 0 bases from V and 3 bases from J, leaving 5 bases between. This CDR3 spans 13 amino acids. CDR3 nucleotides: TGCGCCAGCAGCCAAGACAGGGACTATGGCTACACCTTC. This translates into CASSQDRDYGYTF.

This clonotype was seen more than once but under ten times. The V and J genes are TRBV4-1 and TRBJ2-7; no firm D call. V was trimmed by 0 bases and J by 1 base, leaving 10 bases between them. CDR3 length equals 15 residues. Germline CDR1 is MGHRA and CDR2 is YSYEKL. The CDR3 loop reads CASSQEWFQSYEQYF. CDR3 in DNA: TGCGCCAGCAGCCAAGAATGGTTCCAATCCTACGAGCAGTACTTC.

This rearrangement joins TRBV20-1 to TRBJ2-7; the D gene could be TRBD1 or TRBD2 (6 bases each). This CDR3 has 13 amino acids. V lost 8 bases and J 2 bases, leaving 16 bases between the germline ends. Looked up from germline, CDR1 is DFQATT and CDR2 is SNEGSKA (reference sequence). The DNA for the CDR3 is TGCAGTCCCGTGGGAAGGGGGGCCTACGAGCAGTACTTC. Protein sequence: CSPVGRGAYEQYF.

This rearrangement joins TRBV12-3 or TRBV12-4 to TRBJ1-2; D gene ambiguous. This CDR3 spans 13 amino acids. V lost 5 bases and J lost 4, with 11 bases in between. CDR3: CASSAQSGYGYTF. The CDR3 region has the DNA TGTGCCAGCAGTGCACAGTCGGGCTATGGCTACACCTTC.

As DNA, the CDR3 is TGTGCCAGCTCACGGCGGGTGGAAACAACAGATACGCAGTATTTT. It translates to CASSRRVETTDTQYF. V gene TRBV18 combines with J gene TRBJ2-3; D may be TRBD2 (5 bases). The CDR3 loop spans 15 amino acids. CDR1 is KGHSH, CDR2 LQKENI, per germline. Trimming removed 4 bases at V and 3 bases at J, with 14 bases between.

The CDR3 loop reads CASSRPTASNTEAFF. The CDR3 DNA is TGTGCCAGTAGCCGACCGACAGCATCGAACACTGAAGCTTTCTTT. V gene TRBV19 combines with J gene TRBJ1-1; D is possibly TRBD1 (5 bases). The V and J ends lost 6 bases and 1 base respectively, with 15 bases between them. The CDR3 runs 15 residues. The germline CDR1 and CDR2 sequences are LNHDA and SQIVND (reference sequence).

The CDR3: CASSYAASSYNSPLHF. In DNA, the CDR3 is TGTGCCAGCAGTTATGCGGCGAGCTCCTATAATTCACCCCTCCACTTT. The chain joins TRBV6-5 to TRBJ1-6; D remains unclear. This CDR3 comprises 16 residues. The germline V gene has CDR1 MNHEY and CDR2 SVGAGI. V was shortened by 3 bases and J by 0 bases, with 9 bases between the two germline ends.

This clonotype was detected only a few times. The rearrangement uses TRBV5-1 and TRBJ1-6; the D gene is possibly TRBD1 (5 bases). The CDR3 covers 14 residues. CDR1 is SGHRS, CDR2 YFSETQ, per germline. Trimming took off 4 bases at V and 7 bases at J, with 12 bases between the two ends. CDR3 sequence reads: CASSTTVTNSPLHF. In nucleotides, the CDR3 is TGCGCCAGCAGCACGACAGTGACCAATTCACCCCTCCACTTT.

The genes are TRBV6-5 and TRBJ2-1; maybe TRBD1 (5 bases). The length of the CDR3 is 14 residues. V lost 6 bases and J lost 6, with 15 bases in between. Germline lookup yields CDR1 MNHEY and CDR2 SVGAGI. Written as DNA, the CDR3 is TGTGCCAGCAGCTTTAGGGGTTTCCTCAATGAGCAGTTCTTC. Protein product: CASSFRGFLNEQFF.

This clonotype showed up just a few times. The genes are TRBV4-1 and TRBJ2-7, with D perhaps matching TRBD2 (6 bases). The V gene's germline CDR1 is MGHRA and CDR2 YSYEKL. V gave up 1 base and J gave up 0 bases, with 10 bases separating them. The CDR3 sequence is 15 residues long. The CDR3 sequence: CASSQVGGPSYEQYF. CDR3 bases: TGCGCCAGCAGCCAAGTAGGAGGGCCCTCCTACGAGCAGTACTTC.

This clonotype occurred a few times. The chain employs TRBV5-1 and TRBJ2-3; D is possibly TRBD2 (5 bases). CDR1 is SGHRS, CDR2 YFSETQ, per germline. The CDR3 is made up of 15 amino acids. Trimming removed 2 bases at V and 6 bases at J, with 16 bases between. DNA of the CDR3: TGCGCCAGCAGCTTTTCGGGCCCCCCGGGGGATACGCAGTATTTT. The encoded protein is CASSFSGPPGDTQYF.

The chain employs TRBV11-2 and TRBJ1-2, with 10 nucleotides matching TRBD1. CDR3 size: 15 residues. Germline lookup yields CDR1 SGHAT and CDR2 FQNNGV. The ends lost 6 bases at V and 4 bases at J; junction bases unmatched: 8. CDR3 loop: CASRIPGQGFYGYTF. The CDR3 DNA follows: TGTGCCAGCAGAATCCCGGGACAGGGGTTCTATGGCTACACCTTC.

A few counts support this clonotype. The V and J genes are TRBV9 and TRBJ1-6; 10 bases map to TRBD1. Germline V gene lookup returns CDR1 SGDLS and CDR2 YYNGEE. CDR3 length equals 16 residues. V dropped 1 base and J dropped 8; count of bases not matched to a gene: 6. The CDR3: CASSVQTGGADSPLHF. The CDR3 bases are TGTGCCAGCAGCGTACAGACAGGGGGCGCGGATTCACCCCTCCACTTT.